One sample yielded the 2 T cell receptor beta chains listed below, sequenced in a study of T cells in Graves' hyperthyroidism and ophthalmopathy. RNA transcripts yielded amplified TCR beta CDR3 regions. The HTBI primer set drove a first-round RT-PCR of the TCR CDR3. TCRdb re-called the multiplex PCR reads with MiXCR, one entry per CDR3 protein. Of 300,000 to 450,000 distinct CDR3 sequences in the sample, about a sixth were seen once. The sequenced sample consisted of blood. The receptors were sampled from a woman between 25 and 40 years old with Graves' hyperthyroidism that later progressed to Graves' ophthalmopathy.

Worth noting for this clonotype: Compared with germline, one end of the junction differs, possibly owing to a read error. The rearrangement uses TRBV20-1 and TRBJ1-2; D is ambiguous. CDR3 size: 12 residues. Germline V gives CDR1 DFQATT, CDR2 SNEGSKA (reference sequence). CDR3 bases: TGCAGTGCTAGTTCGGCTAACTATGACTACACCTTC. It yields the protein CSASSANYDYTF.

This clonotype was counted ten times or more. This chain links TRBV6-2 or TRBV6-3 with TRBJ2-3; 12 bases are a match to TRBD2. Per the germline V gene, CDR1 is MNHEY and CDR2 is SVGEGT. V trimming: 5 bases; J trimming: 6 bases; junction bases outside the gene matches: 6. The CDR3 runs 15 residues. Here the CDR3 reads CASSRGLAGLDTQYF. For the CDR3, the DNA is TGTGCCAGCAGTCGAGGACTAGCGGGGTTGGATACGCAGTATTTT.